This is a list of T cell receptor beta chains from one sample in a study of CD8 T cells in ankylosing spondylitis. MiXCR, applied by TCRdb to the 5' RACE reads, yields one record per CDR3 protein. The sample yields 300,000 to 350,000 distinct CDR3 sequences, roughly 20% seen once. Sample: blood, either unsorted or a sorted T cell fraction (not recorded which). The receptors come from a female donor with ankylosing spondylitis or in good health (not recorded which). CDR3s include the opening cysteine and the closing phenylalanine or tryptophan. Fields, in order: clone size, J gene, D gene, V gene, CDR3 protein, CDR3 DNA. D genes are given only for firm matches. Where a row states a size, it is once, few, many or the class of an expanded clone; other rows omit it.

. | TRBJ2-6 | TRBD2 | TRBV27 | CASSLLGLAEPSGANVLTF | TGTGCCAGCAGTTTACTGGGACTAGCGGAACCCTCTGGGGCCAACGTCCTGACTTTC
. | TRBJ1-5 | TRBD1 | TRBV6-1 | CASSRGQGNQPQHF | TGTGCCAGCAGTAGGGGACAGGGTAATCAGCCCCAGCATTTT
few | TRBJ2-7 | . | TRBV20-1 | CSARGQVDYSYEQYF | TGCAGTGCTAGAGGTCAGGTAGACTACTCCTACGAGCAGTACTTC
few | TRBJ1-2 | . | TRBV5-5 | CASSPPPQGVYGYTF | TGTGCCAGCAGCCCCCCTCCTCAGGGAGTCTATGGCTACACCTTC
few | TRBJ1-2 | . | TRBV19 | CASSNSGYGYTF | TGTGCCAGTAGTAACAGCGGCTATGGCTACACCTTC
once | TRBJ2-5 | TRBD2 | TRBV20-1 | CSARVGLAGETQYF | TGCAGTGCTAGAGTTGGACTAGCGGGTGAGACCCAGTACTTC
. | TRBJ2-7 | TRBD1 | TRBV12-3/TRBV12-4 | CASSLVRTGGEQYF | TGTGCCAGCAGTCTCGTCCGGACAGGGGGCGAGCAGTACTTC
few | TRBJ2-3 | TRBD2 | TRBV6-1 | CASTAGVDFGTQYF | TGTGCCAGCACCGCGGGAGTTGACTTCGGTACGCAGTATTTT
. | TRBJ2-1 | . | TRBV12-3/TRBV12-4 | CASSLALRQAEQFF | TGTGCCAGCAGTTTAGCGCTAAGGCAGGCCGAGCAGTTCTTC
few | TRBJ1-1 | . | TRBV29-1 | CSTSGDSNEAFF | TGCAGCACGTCAGGGGATAGTAATGAAGCTTTCTTT